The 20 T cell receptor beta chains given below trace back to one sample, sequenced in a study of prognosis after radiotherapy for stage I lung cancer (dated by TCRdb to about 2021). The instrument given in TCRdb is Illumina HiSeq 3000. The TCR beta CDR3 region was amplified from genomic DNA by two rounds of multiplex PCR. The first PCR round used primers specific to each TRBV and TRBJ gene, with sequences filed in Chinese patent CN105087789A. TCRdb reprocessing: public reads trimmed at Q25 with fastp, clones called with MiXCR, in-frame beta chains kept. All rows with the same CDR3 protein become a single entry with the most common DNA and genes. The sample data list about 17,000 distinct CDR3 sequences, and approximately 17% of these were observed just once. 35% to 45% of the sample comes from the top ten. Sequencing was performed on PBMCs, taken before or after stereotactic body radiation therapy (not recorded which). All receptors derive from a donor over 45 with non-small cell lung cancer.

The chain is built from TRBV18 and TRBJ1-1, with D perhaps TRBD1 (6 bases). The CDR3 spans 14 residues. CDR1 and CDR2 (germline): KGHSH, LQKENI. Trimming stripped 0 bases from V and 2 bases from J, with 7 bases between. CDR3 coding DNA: TGTGCCAGCTCACCACCGGACAGAAACACTGAAGCTTTCTTT. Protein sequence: CASSPPDRNTEAFF. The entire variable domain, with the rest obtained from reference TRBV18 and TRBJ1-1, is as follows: NAGVMQNPRHLVRRRGQEARLRCSPMKGHSHVYWYRQLPEEGLKFMVYLQKENIIDESGMPKERFSAEFPKEGPSILRIQQVVRGDSAAYFCASSPPDRNTEAFFGQGTRLTVV.

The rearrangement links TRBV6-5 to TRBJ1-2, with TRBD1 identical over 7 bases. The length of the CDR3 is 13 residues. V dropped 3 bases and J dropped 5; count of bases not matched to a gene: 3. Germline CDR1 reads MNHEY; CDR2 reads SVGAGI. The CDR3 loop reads CASSYEGAYGYTF. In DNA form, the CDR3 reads TGTGCCAGCAGTTATGAGGGGGCTTATGGCTACACCTTC.

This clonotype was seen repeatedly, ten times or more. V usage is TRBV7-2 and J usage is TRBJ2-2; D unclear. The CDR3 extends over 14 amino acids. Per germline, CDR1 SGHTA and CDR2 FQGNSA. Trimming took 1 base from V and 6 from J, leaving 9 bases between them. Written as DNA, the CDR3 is TGTGCCAGCAGCTTAGGTCATGGCGCCGGGGAGCTGTTTTTT. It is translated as CASSLGHGAGELFF.

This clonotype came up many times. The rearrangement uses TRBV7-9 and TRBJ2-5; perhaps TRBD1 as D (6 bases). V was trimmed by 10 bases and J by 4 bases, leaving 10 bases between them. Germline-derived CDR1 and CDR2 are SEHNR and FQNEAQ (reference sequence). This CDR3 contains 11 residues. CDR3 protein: CATKGGETQYF. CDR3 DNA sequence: TGTGCCACAAAAGGGGGAGAGACCCAGTACTTC.

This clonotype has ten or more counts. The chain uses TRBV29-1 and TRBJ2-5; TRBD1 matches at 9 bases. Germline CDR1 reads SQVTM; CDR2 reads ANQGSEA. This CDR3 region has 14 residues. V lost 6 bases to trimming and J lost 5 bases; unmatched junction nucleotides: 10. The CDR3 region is CSVVWTGDQETQYF. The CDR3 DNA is TGCAGCGTCGTCTGGACAGGGGATCAGGAGACCCAGTACTTC.

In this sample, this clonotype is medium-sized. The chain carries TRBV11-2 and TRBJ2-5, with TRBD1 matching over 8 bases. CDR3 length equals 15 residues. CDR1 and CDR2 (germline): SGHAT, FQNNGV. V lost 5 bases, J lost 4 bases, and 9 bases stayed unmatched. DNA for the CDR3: TGTGCCAGCAGCAGTGGACAGGGAAAGGGAGAGACCCAGTACTTC. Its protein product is CASSSGQGKGETQYF.

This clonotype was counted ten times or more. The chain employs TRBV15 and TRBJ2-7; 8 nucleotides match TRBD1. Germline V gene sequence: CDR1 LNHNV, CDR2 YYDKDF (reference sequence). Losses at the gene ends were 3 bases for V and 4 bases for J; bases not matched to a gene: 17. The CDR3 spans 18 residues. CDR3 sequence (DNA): TGTGCCACCAGCAGGGTTCTTGGACAGGGTATGTGGGGATACGAGCAGTACTTC. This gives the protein CATSRVLGQGMWGYEQYF. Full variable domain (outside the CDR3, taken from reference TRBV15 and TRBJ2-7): DAMVIQNPRYQVTQFGKPVTLSCSQTLNHNVMYWYQQKSSQAPKLLFHYYDKDFNNEADTPDNFQSRRPNTSFCFLDIRSPGLGDTAMYLCATSRVLGQGMWGYEQYFGPGTRLTVT.

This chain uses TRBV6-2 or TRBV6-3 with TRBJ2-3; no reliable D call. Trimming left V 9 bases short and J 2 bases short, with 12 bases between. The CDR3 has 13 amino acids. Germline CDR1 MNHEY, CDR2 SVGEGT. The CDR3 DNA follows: TGTGCCAGTGGTACCGACCCCACAGATACGCAGTATTTT. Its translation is CASGTDPTDTQYF.

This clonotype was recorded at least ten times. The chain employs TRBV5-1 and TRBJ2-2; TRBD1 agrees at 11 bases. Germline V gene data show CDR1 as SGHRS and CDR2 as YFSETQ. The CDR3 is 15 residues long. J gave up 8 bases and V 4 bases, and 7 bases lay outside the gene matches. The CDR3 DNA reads TGCGCCAGCAGCACATGGACAGGGGGCTCTGGGGAGCTGTTTTTT. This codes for CASSTWTGGSGELFF.

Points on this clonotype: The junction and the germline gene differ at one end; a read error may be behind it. As DNA, the CDR3 is TGTGCCATTAGGCTACAGGGGAACTATTGCTACACCTTC. This encodes CAIRLQGNYCYTF. This rearrangement joins TRBV19 to TRBJ1-2, with 7 bases aligning to TRBD1. The CDR3 covers 13 residues. Germline-derived CDR1 and CDR2 are LNHDA and SQIVND (reference sequence).

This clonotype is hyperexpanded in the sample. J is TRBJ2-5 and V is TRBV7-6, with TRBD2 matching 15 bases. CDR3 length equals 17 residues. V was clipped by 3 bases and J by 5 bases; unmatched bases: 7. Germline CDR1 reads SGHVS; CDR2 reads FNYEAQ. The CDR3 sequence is CASSFLGTSGGWETQYF. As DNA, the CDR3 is TGTGCCAGCAGCTTCCTCGGGACTAGCGGGGGGTGGGAGACCCAGTACTTC.

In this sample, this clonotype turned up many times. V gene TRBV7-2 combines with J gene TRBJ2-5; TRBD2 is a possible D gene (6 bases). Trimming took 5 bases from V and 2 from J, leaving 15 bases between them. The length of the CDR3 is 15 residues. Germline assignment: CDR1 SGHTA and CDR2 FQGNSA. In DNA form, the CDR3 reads TGTGCCAGCAGCCGCTCAGCGGGTAATCAAGAGACCCAGTACTTC. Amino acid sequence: CASSRSAGNQETQYF.

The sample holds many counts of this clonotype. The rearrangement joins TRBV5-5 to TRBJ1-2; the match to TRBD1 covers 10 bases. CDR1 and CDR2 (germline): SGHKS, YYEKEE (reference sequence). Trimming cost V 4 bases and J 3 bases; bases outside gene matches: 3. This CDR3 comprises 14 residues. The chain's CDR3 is CASSRTGGDYGYTF. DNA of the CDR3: TGTGCCAGCAGCAGGACAGGGGGGGACTATGGCTACACCTTC.

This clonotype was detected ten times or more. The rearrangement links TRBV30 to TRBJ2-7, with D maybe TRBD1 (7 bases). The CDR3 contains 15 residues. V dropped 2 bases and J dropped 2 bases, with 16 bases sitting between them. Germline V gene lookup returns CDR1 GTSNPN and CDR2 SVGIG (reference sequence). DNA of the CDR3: TGTGCCTGGAGTCCTCCAGGGGGGACAACCTACGAGCAGTACGTC. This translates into CAWSPPGGTTYEQYV.

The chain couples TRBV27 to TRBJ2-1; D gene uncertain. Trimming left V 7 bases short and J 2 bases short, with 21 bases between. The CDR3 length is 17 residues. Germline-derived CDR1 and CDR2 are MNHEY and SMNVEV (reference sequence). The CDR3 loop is CASIPSAGAQTYNEQFF. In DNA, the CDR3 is TGTGCCAGCATCCCCTCAGCCGGAGCGCAGACCTACAATGAGCAGTTCTTC.

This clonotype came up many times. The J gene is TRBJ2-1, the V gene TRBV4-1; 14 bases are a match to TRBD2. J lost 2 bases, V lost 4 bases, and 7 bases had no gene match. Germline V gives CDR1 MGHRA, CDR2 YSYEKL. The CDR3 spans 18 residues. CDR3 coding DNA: TGCGCCAGCAGCCCACGGACTAGCGGGGGGTTACCCTACAATGAGCAGTTCTTC. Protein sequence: CASSPRTSGGLPYNEQFF.

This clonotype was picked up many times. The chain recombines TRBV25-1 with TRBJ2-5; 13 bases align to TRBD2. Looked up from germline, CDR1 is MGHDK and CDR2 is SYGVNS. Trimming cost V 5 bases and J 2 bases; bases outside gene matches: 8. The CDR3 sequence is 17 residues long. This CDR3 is CASSKARTSGGQETQYF. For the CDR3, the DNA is TGTGCCAGCAGTAAAGCCCGGACTAGCGGGGGACAAGAGACCCAGTACTTC.

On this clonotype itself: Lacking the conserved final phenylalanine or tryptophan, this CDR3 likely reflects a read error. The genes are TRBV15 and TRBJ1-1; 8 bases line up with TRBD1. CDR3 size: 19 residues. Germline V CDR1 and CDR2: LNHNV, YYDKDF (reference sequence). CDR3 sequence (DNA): TGTGCCACCAGCAGAGAGGGCAGGGCACAGGGGGAAGCAAACACCGAAGCTTTCTTA. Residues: CATSREGRAQGEANTEAFL.

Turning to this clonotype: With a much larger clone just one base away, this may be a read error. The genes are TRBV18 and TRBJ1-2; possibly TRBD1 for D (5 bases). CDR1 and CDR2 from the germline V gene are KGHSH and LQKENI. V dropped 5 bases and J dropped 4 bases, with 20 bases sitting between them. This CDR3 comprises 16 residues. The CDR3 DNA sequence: TGTGCCAGCTCAAACTACCGGGACGGAGGACTCTATGGCTACACCTTC. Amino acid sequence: CASSNYRDGGLYGYTF.

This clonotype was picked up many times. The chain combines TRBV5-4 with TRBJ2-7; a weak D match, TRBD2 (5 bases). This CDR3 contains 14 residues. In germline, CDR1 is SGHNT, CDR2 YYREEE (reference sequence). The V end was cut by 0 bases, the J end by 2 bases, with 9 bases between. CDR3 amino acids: CASSLEVSAYEQYF. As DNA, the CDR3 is TGTGCCAGCAGCTTGGAGGTTAGCGCCTACGAGCAGTACTTC.